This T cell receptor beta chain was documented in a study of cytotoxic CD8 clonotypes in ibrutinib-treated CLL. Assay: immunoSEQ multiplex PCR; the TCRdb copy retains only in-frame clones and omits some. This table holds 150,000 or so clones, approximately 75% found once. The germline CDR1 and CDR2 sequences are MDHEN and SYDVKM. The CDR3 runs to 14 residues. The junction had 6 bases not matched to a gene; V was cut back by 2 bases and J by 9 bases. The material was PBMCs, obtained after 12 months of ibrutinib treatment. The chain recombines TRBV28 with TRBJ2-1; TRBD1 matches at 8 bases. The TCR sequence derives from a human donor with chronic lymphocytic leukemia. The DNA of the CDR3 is TGTGCCAGCAGTTTAACGGGACAGGATGTTGAGCAGTTCTTC. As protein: CASSLTGQDVEQFF. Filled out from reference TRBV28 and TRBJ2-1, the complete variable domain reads DVKVTQSSRYLVKRTGEKVFLECVQDMDHENMFWYRQDPGLGLRLIYFSYDVKMKEKGDIPEGYSVSREKKERFSLILESASTNQTSMYLCASSLTGQDVEQFFGPGTRLTVL.